This TCR beta chain was documented in a study of blood T cell repertoires in COVID-19. Background on the study: In each case, the material was cDNA or gDNA derived from T cells, B-cell-depleted T cells, or PBMCs.

The junction had 5 bases not matched to a gene; V was cut back by 0 bases and J by 3 bases. Germline values: CDR1 LGHDT, CDR2 YNNKEL (reference sequence). The CDR3 length is 16 residues. In the original workflow: Using reference gene primer amplification, nucleated cell counts were estimated. The protocol was immunoSEQ multiplex PCR, while the TCRdb copy is restricted to in-frame clones and leaves out a portion. That table is the source of V, J and clone size, and D and trimming were worked out from the DNA. The profile shows 160,000 or so clones, approximately 88% of them singletons. The sequencing input was peripheral blood. The origin of this receptor is a man aged 60-69 years with acute or convalescent COVID-19. This chain connects TRBV3-1 (or the pseudogene TRBV3-2) to TRBJ2-3; 8 nucleotides align to TRBD1. The CDR3 DNA reads TGTGCCAGCAGCCAAGAGGGCAGGGGGCGGACAGATACGCAGTATTTT. It codes for CASSQEGRGRTDTQYF.